These 30 T cell receptor beta chains share one sample of origin, sequenced in a study of human T cells and chemical hapten exposure. The time point was: pre-sensitization, week 0. Treatment here: therapeutic diphenylcyclopropenone sensitization with weekly scalp DPC. Each CDR3 protein gets one entry after TCRdb re-called the RACE reads with MiXCR. The sample carries 280,000 or so distinct CDR3 sequences, just under 8% recorded once. Specimen: whole blood, collected in connection with sensitization to the hapten diphenylcyclopropenone (DPC). The receptors shown here come from a young man with alopecia areata. Some clones in this sample may be carry-over from other donors' samples.

This clonotype was seen a few times. The chain couples TRBV6-4 to TRBJ2-3, with TRBD1 matching over 7 bases. The CDR3 contains 15 residues. Unmatched junction bases numbered 4, after V lost 0 bases and J lost 4 bases. Germline values: CDR1 MRHNA, CDR2 SNTAGT. The CDR3 loop reads CASSDSRQGSDTQYF. The CDR3 DNA reads TGTGCCAGCAGTGACTCTAGACAGGGTTCAGATACGCAGTATTTT.

The sample holds a few counts of this clonotype. The J gene is TRBJ1-6, the V gene TRBV2; 7 positions match TRBD1. The CDR3 has 14 residues. V lost 7 bases, J lost 5 bases, and 5 bases stayed unmatched. Germline assignment: CDR1 SNHLY and CDR2 FYNNEI. The CDR3 nucleotides read TGTGCCAGCATTGCCGGGACAGATAATTCACCCCTCCACTTT. This encodes CASIAGTDNSPLHF.

The rearrangement uses TRBV20-1 and TRBJ1-3, with D possibly TRBD1 on 5 matching bases. Germline CDR1 DFQATT, CDR2 SNEGSKA (reference sequence). The CDR3 length is 14 residues. Trimming stripped 4 bases from V and 0 bases from J, with 10 bases between. CDR3 DNA: TGCAGTGCTATACCAGGGTTCTCTGGAAACACCATATATTTT. This gives the protein CSAIPGFSGNTIYF.

This clonotype was observed many times. The V and J genes are TRBV5-1 and TRBJ2-1; D is ambiguous. This CDR3 region has 14 residues. V dropped 0 bases and J dropped 2 bases, with 6 bases sitting between them. The germline gives CDR1 SGHRS, CDR2 YFSETQ. The DNA of the CDR3 is TGCGCCAGCAGCTTGGGTTCAGCCTACAATGAGCAGTTCTTC. This encodes CASSLGSAYNEQFF.

The chain recombines TRBV6-5 with TRBJ1-1; D is undetermined. This CDR3 region has 13 residues. V lost 1 base to trimming and J lost 1 base, with 4 bases between them. In germline, CDR1 is MNHEY, CDR2 SVGAGI. For the CDR3, the DNA is TGTGCCAGCAGTTACTTTAGGAACACTGAAGCTTTCTTT. This sequence encodes CASSYFRNTEAFF.

This clonotype was recorded only once. V is TRBV28 and J is TRBJ1-4; D is uncertain. Trimming left V 8 bases short and J 5 bases short, with 9 bases between. CDR3 length equals 12 residues. Germline V gene lookup returns CDR1 MDHEN and CDR2 SYDVKM. The CDR3 protein is CASRTRNEKLFF. The CDR3 DNA sequence: TGTGCCAGCCGGACGAGAAATGAAAAACTGTTTTTT.

There are a few counts of this clonotype. The J gene is TRBJ2-7, the V gene TRBV5-6; TRBD2 agrees at 9 bases. CDR3 length equals 15 residues. V dropped 0 bases and J dropped 3; count of bases not matched to a gene: 4. Germline CDR1 and CDR2: SGHDT and YYEEEE. CDR3 nucleotides: TGTGCCAGCAGCTTGGGGCTAGCGGGGCTCTACGAGCAGTACGTC. Amino acids: CASSLGLAGLYEQYV.

This chain links TRBV3-1 with TRBJ2-1; D remains unclear. CDR1 and CDR2 from the germline V gene are LGHDT and YNNKEL (reference sequence). V lost 0 bases to trimming and J lost 0 bases, with 9 bases between them. CDR3 length: 16 amino acids. The CDR3 DNA is TGTGCCAGCAGCCAAGATTTGAGAAGCTCCTACAATGAGCAGTTCTTC. It encodes CASSQDLRSSYNEQFF.

V and J are TRBV5-6 and TRBJ1-6; D is unresolved. CDR3 length equals 16 residues. V shed 0 bases and J shed 0 bases, with 7 bases lying between them. Germline CDR1 is SGHDT and CDR2 is YYEEEE. The chain's CDR3 is CASSLGGSSYNSPLHF. CDR3 bases: TGTGCCAGCAGCTTGGGAGGGAGCTCCTATAATTCACCCCTCCACTTT.

This clonotype was picked up many times. The V gene is TRBV6-5, the J gene TRBJ1-2, with a possible D match to TRBD1 (5 bases). Trimming stripped 5 bases from V and 6 bases from J, with 13 bases between. Germline V gene sequence: CDR1 MNHEY, CDR2 SVGAGI. The CDR3 runs to 13 residues. The CDR3 DNA is TGTGCCAGCAGTATGGGGCACACGAATGGCTACACCTTC. Amino acids: CASSMGHTNGYTF.

The chain employs TRBV6-6 and TRBJ1-5; TRBD1 matches 8 bases. The trim removed 2 bases at V and 3 bases at J, leaving 6 bases unmatched. CDR3 length equals 16 residues. The V gene's germline CDR1 is MNHNY and CDR2 SVGAGI (reference sequence). The CDR3 DNA is TGTGCCAGCAGTTACGCGACAGGGGCCCACAATCAGCCCCAGCATTTT. Translation gives CASSYATGAHNQPQHF.

This clonotype has only a few counts. The CDR3, as DNA: TGTGCCAGCAGCTTGGCTAGTTTGGGGGTAACCTATAATTCACCCCTCCACTTT. Translating it yields CASSLASLGVTYNSPLHF. The chain joins TRBV5-5 to TRBJ1-6; weak D call: TRBD1 (5 bases). V lost 0 bases to trimming and J lost 2 bases, with 15 bases between them. CDR3 size: 18 residues. CDR1 and CDR2 (germline): SGHKS, YYEKEE (reference sequence).

The rearrangement links TRBV11-1 to TRBJ2-5; D is uncertain. Deletions cut 2 bases from V and 5 bases from J, with 12 bases between. CDR1 and CDR2 (germline): SGHAT, FQDESV (reference sequence). The CDR3 contains 14 residues. This CDR3 is CASSLTLRMETQYF. CDR3 nucleotides: TGTGCCAGCAGCTTAACGTTGCGTATGGAGACCCAGTACTTC.

This clonotype was seen only a few times. This chain connects TRBV7-6 to TRBJ2-2; maybe TRBD2 (5 bases). The CDR3 extends over 17 amino acids. The germline V and J ends were trimmed by 0 bases and 4 bases, with 15 bases remaining between them. CDR1 and CDR2 (germline): SGHVS, FNYEAQ. The CDR3 DNA reads TGTGCCAGCAGCTTAGCTAGCGATGCTATCCTCACCGGGGAGCTGTTTTTT. This codes for CASSLASDAILTGELFF.

The V gene is TRBV9, the J gene TRBJ2-1; D is unresolved. V lost 4 bases and J lost 5, with 10 bases in between. This CDR3 contains 13 residues. Per germline, CDR1 SGDLS and CDR2 YYNGEE. The CDR3 DNA sequence: TGTGCCAGCAGCTGGGGTCTGGACAATGAGCAGTTCTTC. Translation gives CASSWGLDNEQFF. The variable domain in full, with the rest retrieved from reference TRBV9 and TRBJ2-1, is DSGVTQTPKHLITATGQRVTLRCSPRSGDLSVYWYQQSLDQGLQFLIQYYNGEERAKGNILERFSAQQFPDLHSELNLSSLELGDSALYFCASSWGLDNEQFFGPGTRLTVL.

V and J are TRBV11-2 and TRBJ1-6, with TRBD1 identical over 9 bases. Trimming removed 0 bases from V and 7 bases from J; junction bases left unmatched: 7. The length of the CDR3 is 17 residues. Germline loops: CDR1 SGHAT, CDR2 FQNNGV. CDR3 DNA sequence: TGTGCCAGCAGCTTAGAGGACAGGGGATTGGGAAATTCACCCCTCCACTTT. It codes for CASSLEDRGLGNSPLHF.

This clonotype came up a few times. This chain joins TRBV5-1 and TRBJ2-5; 11 bases line up with TRBD1. V shed 2 bases, J shed 6 bases, and the junction held 9 bases outside the gene matches. This CDR3 spans 16 amino acids. The germline V gene encodes CDR1 SGHRS and CDR2 YFSETQ. The CDR3 is CASSFNPGQGAKTQYF. CDR3 coding DNA: TGCGCCAGCAGCTTTAACCCTGGACAGGGGGCTAAGACCCAGTACTTC.

The sample holds a few counts of this clonotype. The chain uses TRBV6-2 or TRBV6-3 and TRBJ2-7, with D possibly matching TRBD2 (6 bases). V was clipped by 4 bases and J by 1 base, with 8 bases between them. The CDR3 totals 13 residues. Germline lookup yields CDR1 MNHEY and CDR2 SVGEGT. The CDR3 sequence is CASSWDWSYEQYV. The DNA of the CDR3 is TGTGCCAGCAGTTGGGACTGGTCCTACGAGCAGTACGTC.

V usage is TRBV27 and J usage is TRBJ2-7; no clear D. This CDR3 is 11 amino acids long. With 5 bases removed from V and 9 bases from J, the gap between germline ends came to 11 bases. The germline V gene has CDR1 MNHEY and CDR2 SMNVEV (reference sequence). The CDR3 loop reads CASSRGVLQYF. CDR3 nucleotide sequence: TGTGCCAGCAGTCGTGGGGTATTGCAGTACTTC.

The chain carries TRBV6-4 and TRBJ2-2; tentatively, D is TRBD1 (6 bases). The germline V gene encodes CDR1 MRHNA and CDR2 SNTAGT. The CDR3 contains 14 residues. Deletions cut 5 bases from V and 4 bases from J, with 11 bases between. The CDR3 region is CASSPDRLTGELFF. DNA for the CDR3: TGTGCCAGCAGTCCCGACAGGCTCACCGGGGAGCTGTTTTTT.

This clonotype was counted only a few times. The chain employs TRBV7-9 and TRBJ2-7, with 9 bases lining up with TRBD1. Germline V gene sequence: CDR1 SEHNR, CDR2 FQNEAQ (reference sequence). The CDR3 spans 16 residues. Trimming removed 6 bases from V and 4 bases from J; junction bases left unmatched: 13. The CDR3, as DNA: TGTGCCAGCAGTTCCCCGGACAGGGGAATTACGTACGAGCAGTACTTC. Protein sequence: CASSSPDRGITYEQYF.

The table lists this clonotype with many counts. The chain uses TRBV12-3 or TRBV12-4 and TRBJ1-1; TRBD1 matches at 7 bases. The CDR3 covers 16 residues. Trimming at V came to 6 bases and at J to 2 bases, leaving 12 bases not matched to a gene. The CDR3 sequence is CASSSGDSRINTEAFF. The CDR3 DNA reads TGTGCCAGCAGCAGCGGGGACAGCAGAATTAACACTGAAGCTTTCTTT.

The chain recombines TRBV4-3 with TRBJ1-5; D is ambiguous. Looked up from germline, CDR1 is LGHNA and CDR2 is YSLEER. This CDR3 spans 15 amino acids. Deletions cut 3 bases from V and 0 bases from J, with 9 bases between. The CDR3: CASSQTVYSNQPQHF. CDR3 in DNA: TGCGCCAGCAGCCAGACGGTTTATAGCAATCAGCCCCAGCATTTT.

The chain couples TRBV7-9 to TRBJ2-5; D remains unclear. The germline V gene has CDR1 SEHNR and CDR2 FQNEAQ (reference sequence). CDR3 length equals 14 residues. Trimming cost V 3 bases and J 1 base, with 9 bases left between them. CDR3 nucleotide sequence: TGTGCCAGCAGCTTGTGGACGATCCAAGAGACCCAGTACTTC. This encodes CASSLWTIQETQYF.

This clonotype showed up just a few times. This chain joins TRBV5-1 and TRBJ1-1; TRBD1 is a possible D gene (5 bases). This CDR3 is built from 15 residues. Germline lookup yields CDR1 SGHRS and CDR2 YFSETQ. The ends were cut back, 4 bases at V and 1 base at J, with 14 bases in the middle. CDR3 in amino acids: CASSGKSTGNTEAFF. The DNA for the CDR3 is TGCGCCAGCAGCGGGAAATCTACAGGGAACACTGAAGCTTTCTTT.

This clonotype came up a few times. The chain couples TRBV24-1 to TRBJ1-5; 7 bases align to TRBD1. The junction had 4 bases not matched to a gene; V was cut back by 7 bases and J by 2 bases. Germline V lookup: CDR1 KGHDR, CDR2 SFDVKD. This CDR3 region has 14 residues. The CDR3 sequence: CATRNRGGNQPQHF. CDR3 coding DNA: TGTGCCACCAGGAACAGGGGTGGCAATCAGCCCCAGCATTTT.

This clonotype was counted a few times. The rearrangement links TRBV14 to TRBJ2-7; D remains unclear. V lost 1 base and J 5 bases, leaving 6 bases between the germline ends. Germline CDR1 reads SGHDN; CDR2 reads FVKESK. The CDR3 runs to 12 residues. The DNA of the CDR3 is TGTGCCAGCAGCCAAGGGGCGGACGAGCAGTACGTC. It specifies CASSQGADEQYV.

The chain joins TRBV4-3 to TRBJ1-1; D uncertain. The CDR3 is 15 residues long. In germline, CDR1 is LGHNA, CDR2 YSLEER. Trimming pared 5 bases from V and 5 bases from J, leaving 18 bases between. CDR3 nucleotides: TGCGCCAGCAGCTCTAGATCGGGGTTGGGAACTGAAGCTTTCTTT. Amino acids: CASSSRSGLGTEAFF.

This rearrangement joins TRBV7-3 to TRBJ1-1; D possibly corresponds to TRBD1 (5 bases). The CDR3 sequence is 14 residues long. Trimming shortened V by 1 base and J by 6 bases, and 12 bases separated the two germline ends. Looked up from germline, CDR1 is SGHTA and CDR2 is FQGTGA. CDR3 coding DNA: TGTGCCAGCAGCTTAAATCCCCGAGGGGCTGAAGCTTTCTTT. Residues: CASSLNPRGAEAFF.

The rearrangement links TRBV6-2 or TRBV6-3 to TRBJ1-2; D is undetermined. V lost 7 bases and J lost 4, with 7 bases in between. Per germline, CDR1 MNHEY and CDR2 SVGEGT. The CDR3 is 11 residues long. As DNA, the CDR3 is TGTGCCAGCAAGCACCGCTATGGCTACACCTTC. Protein product: CASKHRYGYTF.